These 6 T cell receptor beta chains came from one sample sequenced in a study of naive and memory T cell subsets. The SP2 primer and nested alpha and beta constant region primers amplified ligated cDNA in four rounds. TCRdb reprocessed the 5' RACE reads with MiXCR, giving one entry per CDR3 protein. Among roughly 48,000 distinct CDR3 sequences listed, approximately 4.5% were seen once. A UMI-containing oligonucleotide was joined by 3' ligation to the TCR cDNA template. All receptors come from a female donor in good health.

This clonotype was observed at least ten times. V is TRBV5-6 and J is TRBJ1-5; D may be TRBD1 (5 bases). V was trimmed by 3 bases and J by 3 bases, leaving 10 bases between them. This CDR3 contains 14 residues. Germline CDR1 reads SGHDT; CDR2 reads YYEEEE. The CDR3 DNA follows: TGTGCCAGCAGCTCCCGGGGCCCCAATCAGCCCCAGCATTTT. Residues: CASSSRGPNQPQHF.

This clonotype is medium-sized. The chain has TRBV27 and TRBJ2-7; 7 nucleotides match TRBD2. Germline CDR1 reads MNHEY; CDR2 reads SMNVEV (reference sequence). This CDR3 has 14 residues. After removal of 6 bases from V and 6 bases from J, the junction contained 11 bases not matched to a gene. CDR3 residues: CASSPGGSSSEQYF. CDR3 nucleotide sequence: TGTGCCAGCAGCCCGGGGGGTAGCTCGTCCGAGCAGTACTTC.

This clonotype was detected ten times or more. V usage is TRBV10-3 and J usage is TRBJ1-1, with D hard to call. The CDR3 is 14 amino acids. V was shortened by 3 bases and J by 1 base, with 9 bases between the two germline ends. Per germline, CDR1 ENHRY and CDR2 SYGVKD. DNA for the CDR3: TGTGCCATCAGTGAACTTTCAGGGAACACTGAAGCTTTCTTT. Translated, it gives CAISELSGNTEAFF.

This clonotype has at least ten counts. The V call is TRBV6-5, the J call TRBJ2-2; no clear D. V dropped 0 bases and J dropped 3 bases, with 5 bases sitting between them. The CDR3 has 14 amino acids. Germline V gives CDR1 MNHEY, CDR2 SVGAGI. The CDR3 spells CASSYSSYTGELFF. The CDR3 coding sequence is TGTGCCAGCAGTTACTCGAGTTACACCGGGGAGCTGTTTTTT.

This clonotype was counted a few times. The chain has TRBV19 and TRBJ1-1; D perhaps matches TRBD1 (5 bases). V lost 6 bases, J lost 0 bases, and 17 bases lay in between. This CDR3 has 16 amino acids. Germline values: CDR1 LNHDA, CDR2 SQIVND (reference sequence). This CDR3 is CASRTGTGRMNTEAFF. The CDR3 DNA reads TGTGCCAGTAGAACCGGGACGGGACGTATGAACACTGAAGCTTTCTTT.

This clonotype was observed at least ten times. V and J are TRBV20-1 and TRBJ2-2; the match to TRBD2 covers 7 bases. The CDR3 length is 13 residues. J gave up 3 bases and V 6 bases, and 4 bases lay outside the gene matches. The germline V gene has CDR1 DFQATT and CDR2 SNEGSKA (reference sequence). The CDR3 is CSASREHTGELFF. CDR3 nucleotides: TGCAGTGCGTCGCGGGAGCACACCGGGGAGCTGTTTTTT.